This TCR beta chain was documented in a study of Ad26.COV2.S vaccination and SARS-CoV-2 variants. Whole-study context: Enrollment placed the donor in the COV1001 Ad26.COV2.S trial arm. In the study, Ad26.COV2.S was injected intramuscularly once, or twice 56 days apart. Points from the study as a whole: Analytic work on TCR breadth and depth might have understated the full extent of total T cell responses. Higher spike-specific TCR breadth was found in vaccine recipients than in placebo recipients.

Comments on this clone: Its target is not known.

As to treatment: around 19 received Ad26.COV2.S at low or high dose, single or two shots; several received placebo; per-sample allocation not given. Samples analyzed were those drawn on day 63 after the first vaccine or placebo injection. Profiled with immunoSEQ multiplex PCR; TCRdb holds only in-frame clones, not every one. Counted here are more than 350,000 clones, about 93% occurring once; the ten biggest clones make up 9% to 15%. This CDR3 comprises 15 residues. The germline V gene encodes CDR1 LNHDA and CDR2 SQIVND (reference sequence). Trimming took 10 bases from V and 2 from J, leaving 18 bases between them.

V gene TRBV19 combines with J gene TRBJ1-5; D is unclear. The sequencing here drew on peripheral blood, taken in a trial of Ad26.COV2.S vaccine versus placebo. The clonotype originates from a person aged 18-60 years who received the Ad26.COV2.S COVID-19 vaccine or a placebo. CDR3 sequence reads: CATLEAGARNQPQHF. CDR3 in DNA: TGTGCCACATTAGAGGCCGGAGCCCGCAATCAGCCCCAGCATTTT.